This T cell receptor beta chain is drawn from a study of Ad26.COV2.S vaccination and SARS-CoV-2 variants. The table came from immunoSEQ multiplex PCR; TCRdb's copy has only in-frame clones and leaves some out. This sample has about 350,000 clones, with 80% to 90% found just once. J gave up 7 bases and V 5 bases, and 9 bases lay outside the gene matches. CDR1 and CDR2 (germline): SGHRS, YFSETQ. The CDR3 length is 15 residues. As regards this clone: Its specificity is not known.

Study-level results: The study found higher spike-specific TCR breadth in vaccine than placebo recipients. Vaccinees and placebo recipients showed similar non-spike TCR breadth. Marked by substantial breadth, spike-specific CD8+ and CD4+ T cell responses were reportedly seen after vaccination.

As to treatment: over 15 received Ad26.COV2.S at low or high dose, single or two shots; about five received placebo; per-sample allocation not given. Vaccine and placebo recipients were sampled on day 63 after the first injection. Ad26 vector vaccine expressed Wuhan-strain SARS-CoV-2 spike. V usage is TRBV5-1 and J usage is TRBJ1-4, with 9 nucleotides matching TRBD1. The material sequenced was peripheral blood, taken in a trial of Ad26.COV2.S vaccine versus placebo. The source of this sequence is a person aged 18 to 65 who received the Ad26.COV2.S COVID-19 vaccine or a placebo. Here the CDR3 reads CASSPTGGNSEKLFF. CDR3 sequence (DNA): TGCGCCAGCAGTCCTACAGGGGGCAACAGTGAAAAACTGTTTTTT.